The clone carrying this T cell receptor beta chain came up a few times. The antigen remains unidentified. Other DNA sequences of this sample code for an identical CDR3. The data are from a study of cytotoxic CD8 clonotypes in ibrutinib-treated CLL. The wider study: Within the patient group, 11 were relapsed/refractory and approximately 14 treatment-naive, and 17 were IGHV unmutated. Samples yielded averages of hundreds of thousands of productive templates and around 99,000 productive rearrangements.

Measured with immunoSEQ multiplex PCR; TCRdb has only the in-frame clones, and not every one. Among around 310,000 clones, about 80% were seen once, and the ten largest hold 6.5% to 8.5%. Study findings and constraints: Clonality grew at ibrutinib response; at progression, it decreased back toward baseline.

The CDR3 loop spans 11 amino acids. With 6 bases removed from V and 7 bases from J, the gap between germline ends came to 9 bases. Germline values: CDR1 MNHEY, CDR2 SVGAGI. This chain uses TRBV6-5 with TRBJ1-1; D not resolved. The receptor comes from a human donor with chronic lymphocytic leukemia. The specimen comprised PBMCs, sampled before ibrutinib treatment. Here the CDR3 reads CASSRDREAFF. CDR3 nucleotide sequence: TGTGCCAGCAGCAGAGACCGTGAAGCTTTCTTT.